This TCR beta chain was profiled in a study of blood T cell repertoires in COVID-19. Study background: Whether acute or convalescent, the COVID-19 samples came from the United States, Italy and Spain. PBMCs, B-cell-depleted T cells, or T cells were the source of the cDNA or gDNA that made up the material.

This clone was recorded once. Original processing methods: How many nucleated cells were present was estimated from reference gene primer amplification. The assay was immunoSEQ multiplex PCR, and TCRdb's table has in-frame clones only and misses some. The V and J calls and the clone size are those of that table, but D and trimming were determined from the DNA. Of 250,000 to 350,000 clones in the sample, roughly 90% were seen once. V was clipped by 3 bases and J by 4 bases; unmatched bases: 9. The CDR3 spans 17 residues. Germline V lookup: CDR1 SNHLY, CDR2 FYNNEI. This clonotype was sampled from a man aged 18 to 30 who had recovered from COVID-19. Sequenced: peripheral blood. This chain joins TRBV2 and TRBJ2-7; 13 nucleotides match TRBD2. CDR3 protein: CASSEVAGLAGVYEQYF. The CDR3 bases are TGTGCCAGCAGTGAGGTGGCCGGACTAGCGGGAGTGTACGAGCAGTACTTC.